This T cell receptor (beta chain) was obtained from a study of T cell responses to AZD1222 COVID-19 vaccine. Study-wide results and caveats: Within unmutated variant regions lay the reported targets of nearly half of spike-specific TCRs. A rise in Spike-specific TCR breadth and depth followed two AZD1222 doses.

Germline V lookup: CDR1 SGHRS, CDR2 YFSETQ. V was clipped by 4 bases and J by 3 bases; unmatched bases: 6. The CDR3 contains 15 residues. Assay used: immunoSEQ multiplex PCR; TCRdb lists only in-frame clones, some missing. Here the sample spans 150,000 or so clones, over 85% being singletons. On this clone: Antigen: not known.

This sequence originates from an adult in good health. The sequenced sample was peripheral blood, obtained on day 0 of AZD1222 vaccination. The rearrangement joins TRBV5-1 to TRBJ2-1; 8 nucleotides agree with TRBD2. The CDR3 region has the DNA TGCGCCAGCAGCCTACGACTAGCGCTCTACAATGAGCAGTTCTTC. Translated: CASSLRLALYNEQFF.